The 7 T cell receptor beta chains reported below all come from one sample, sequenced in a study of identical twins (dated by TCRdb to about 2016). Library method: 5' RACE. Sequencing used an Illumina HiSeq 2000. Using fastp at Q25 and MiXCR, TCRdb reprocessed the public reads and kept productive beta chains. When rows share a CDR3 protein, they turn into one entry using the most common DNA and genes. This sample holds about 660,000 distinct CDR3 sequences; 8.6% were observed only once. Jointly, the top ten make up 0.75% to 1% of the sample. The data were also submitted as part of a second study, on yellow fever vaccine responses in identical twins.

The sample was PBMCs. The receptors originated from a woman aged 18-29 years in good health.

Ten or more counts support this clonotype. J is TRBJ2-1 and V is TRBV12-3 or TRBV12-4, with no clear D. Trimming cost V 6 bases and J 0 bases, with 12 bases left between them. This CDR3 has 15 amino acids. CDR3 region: CASSSHLSSYNEQFF. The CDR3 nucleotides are TGTGCCAGCAGCTCCCACTTGAGCTCCTACAATGAGCAGTTCTTC.

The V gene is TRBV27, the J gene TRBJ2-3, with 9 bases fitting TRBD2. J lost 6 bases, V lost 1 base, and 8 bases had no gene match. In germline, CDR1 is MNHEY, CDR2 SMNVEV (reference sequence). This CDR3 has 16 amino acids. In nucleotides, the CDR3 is TGTGCCAGCAGTTTATTTGGGGCGGGGGGGTCGGATACGCAGTATTTT. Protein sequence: CASSLFGAGGSDTQYF.

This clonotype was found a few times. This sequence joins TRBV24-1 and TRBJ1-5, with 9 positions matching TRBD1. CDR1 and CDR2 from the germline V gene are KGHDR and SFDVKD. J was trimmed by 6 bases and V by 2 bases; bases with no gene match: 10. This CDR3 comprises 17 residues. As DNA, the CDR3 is TGTGCCACCAGTGATTCCCGGACAGGGGAGGAGGGTCAGCCCCAGCATTTT. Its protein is CATSDSRTGEEGQPQHF.

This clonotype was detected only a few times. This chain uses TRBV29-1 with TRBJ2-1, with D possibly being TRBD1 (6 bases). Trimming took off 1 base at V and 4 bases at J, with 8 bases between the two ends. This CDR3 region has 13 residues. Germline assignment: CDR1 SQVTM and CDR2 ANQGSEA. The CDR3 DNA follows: TGCAGCGTTGAAGGAGGACAGTACAATGAGCAGTTCTTC. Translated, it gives CSVEGGQYNEQFF.

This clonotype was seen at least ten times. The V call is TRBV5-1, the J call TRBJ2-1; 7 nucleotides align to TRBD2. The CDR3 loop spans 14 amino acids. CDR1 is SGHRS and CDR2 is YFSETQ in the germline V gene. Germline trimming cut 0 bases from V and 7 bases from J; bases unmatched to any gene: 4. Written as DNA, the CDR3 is TGCGCCAGCAGCTTGGGATTGGGGGGGAATGAGCAGTTCTTC. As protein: CASSLGLGGNEQFF.

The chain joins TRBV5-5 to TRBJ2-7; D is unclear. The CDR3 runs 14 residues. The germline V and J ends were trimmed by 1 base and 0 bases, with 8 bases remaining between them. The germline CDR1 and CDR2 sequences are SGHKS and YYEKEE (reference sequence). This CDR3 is CASSLQFGSYEQYF. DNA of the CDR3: TGTGCCAGCAGCTTGCAGTTTGGCTCCTACGAGCAGTACTTC.

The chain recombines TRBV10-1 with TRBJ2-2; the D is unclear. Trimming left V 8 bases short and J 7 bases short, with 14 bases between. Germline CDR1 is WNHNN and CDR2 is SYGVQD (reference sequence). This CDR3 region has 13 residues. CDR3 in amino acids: CASEKGPFGELFF. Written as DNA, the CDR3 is TGCGCCAGCGAGAAGGGCCCGTTCGGGGAGCTGTTTTTT.